This is a list of T cell receptor beta chains from one sample in a study of cytomegalovirus exposure and HLA in healthy donors. Sequencing was performed with immunoSEQ multiplex PCR; in TCRdb, only in-frame clones are kept and a portion is missing. The data contain some 150,000 clones, 75% to 85% of them singletons. The sequenced sample consisted of PBMCs. The source of these receptors is a woman aged 40-49 years in good health and CMV-seropositive. Both conserved end residues are part of each CDR3. The D gene is left open where the match is weak. Expanded clones are given a class, and other clones once, few, many or no size at all.

CDR3 length	D gene	V gene	clone size	J gene	CDR3 DNA	CDR3 protein
11	-	TRBV29-1	-	TRBJ2-7	TGCAGCGTGGAAGGGCTCCACGAGCAGTACTTC	CSVEGLHEQYF
15	-	TRBV7-2	once	TRBJ1-1	TGTGCCAGCAGCTTAGAGTGGGGCGCTGGGACTGAAGCTTTCTTT	CASSLEWGAGTEAFF
12	-	TRBV2	few	TRBJ2-7	TGTGCCAGCAGTGGGAGCTCCTACGAGCAGTACTTC	CASSGSSYEQYF
11	-	TRBV29-1	-	TRBJ2-5	TGCAGCGGGGCCGTTTCGGAGACCCAGTACTTC	CSGAVSETQYF
16	-	TRBV5-1	-	TRBJ2-1	TGCGCCAGCAGCTTGTCAGGGGTCTACTCCTACAATGAGCAGTTCTTC	CASSLSGVYSYNEQFF
13	TRBD2	TRBV5-4	-	TRBJ2-7	TGTGCCAGCACCCAGGGACTAGCCAACGAGCAGTACTTC	CASTQGLANEQYF
13	-	TRBV4-1	-	TRBJ2-5	TGCGCCAGCAGCCAAGCTCTACAAGAGACCCAGTACTTC	CASSQALQETQYF
17	-	TRBV7-3	-	TRBJ2-7	TGTGCCAGCAGCTTACCTGGGACAACTGGTACGTCCTACGAGCAGTACTTC	CASSLPGTTGTSYEQYF
16	TRBD1	TRBV5-1	-	TRBJ2-1	TGCGCCAGCAGCTTGGGAGGGGACAGGTTCCACAATGAGCAGTTCTTC	CASSLGGDRFHNEQFF
13	-	TRBV5-1	-	TRBJ2-2	TGCGCCAGCAGGATTAGCGGCACCGGGGAGCTGTTTTTT	CASRISGTGELFF
15	-	TRBV7-3	once	TRBJ2-5	TGTGCCAGCAGCTTAGATGGGAGGCCCCAAGAGACCCAGTACTTC	CASSLDGRPQETQYF
15	TRBD2	TRBV9	-	TRBJ2-3	TGTGCCAGCAGTTTAGCGGGGTCTAGCACAGATACGCAGTATTTT	CASSLAGSSTDTQYF
15	TRBD1	TRBV7-9	-	TRBJ1-1	TGTGCCAGCAGCTACCCCAGGGGGCGGGACACTGAAGCTTTCTTT	CASSYPRGRDTEAFF
19	-	TRBV19	-	TRBJ2-1	TGTGCCAGTAGCCAAGTTCTAATATGGCGGGATAAGGGCTACAATGAGCAGTTCTTC	CASSQVLIWRDKGYNEQFF
15	-	TRBV7-6	-	TRBJ2-7	TGTGCCAGCAGCTTAATGAGGGGGAGCTCCTACGAGCAGTACTTC	CASSLMRGSSYEQYF
14	TRBD1	TRBV5-1	-	TRBJ1-6	TGCGCCAGCAGCCATGGGACAGGGCAATCACCCCTCCACTTT	CASSHGTGQSPLHF
14	-	TRBV9	-	TRBJ2-7	TGTGCCAGCAGCGCCGCCGGGACATCGCCGGAGCAGTACTTC	CASSAAGTSPEQYF
14	-	TRBV4-2	-	TRBJ2-5	TGTGCCAGCAGCCAAGGGGGGCAGAAAGAGACCCAGTACTTC	CASSQGGQKETQYF